Described below is a single T cell receptor (beta chain) sequence and its context. The antigen remains undetermined. This record comes from a study of glioma-infiltrating T cells after dendritic cell vaccination. Input was about 2 ug genomic DNA, or all available if less. Primers: 60 V beta forward and 13 J beta reverse. Only in-frame clones appear in the TCRdb table, and some are missing; sequencing was by immunoSEQ multiplex PCR. The table has about 20,000 clones, around 74% seen once. Germline values: CDR1 SGDLS, CDR2 YYNGEE. V was pared by 3 bases and J by 6 bases, with 8 bases of the junction left unmatched. The CDR3 is 16 residues long. Study conclusions and caveats: No direct clonality-survival link was found; a diverse polyclonal response may matter.

The chain employs TRBV9 and TRBJ2-2, with 10 bases that match TRBD1. This specimen was blood, taken before dendritic cell vaccination. The sequence was obtained from a human donor with glioblastoma. For the CDR3, the DNA is TGTGCCAGCAGCGCCCCGGGGACAGGGGTTGCCGGGGAGCTGTTTTTT. Its translation is CASSAPGTGVAGELFF.